This TCR beta chain was recovered during a study of shared clonotypes between healthy human individuals. There are 15 residues in the CDR3. The V and J ends lost 1 base and 3 bases respectively, with 12 bases between them. Per the germline V gene, CDR1 is SGHRS and CDR2 is YFSETQ. Study-wide findings and caveats: Larger estimated richness was generally recorded for naive subsets relative to memory subsets. Blood alone was sampled, and tissue repertoires likely differ.

As concerns this clone: The antigen is not known.

Repertoires were generated with immunoSEQ multiplex PCR, while TCRdb's copy carries only in-frame clones and drops some. The data contain over a million clones, about 98% of them singletons. The chain uses TRBV5-1 and TRBJ2-3; D not certain. The sample was naive CD4+ T cells sorted from blood. Subset described: CD45RA+ positively selected. This sequence was found in a man aged 30 to 45 in good health. CDR3 in DNA: TGCGCCAGCAGCTTGATGGATCAGCAAACAGATACGCAGTATTTT. This encodes CASSLMDQQTDTQYF.